This TCR beta chain came from a study of Ad26.COV2.S vaccination and SARS-CoV-2 variants (dated by TCRdb to the early 2020s). Concerning the study at large: Vaccine-arm donors were drawn from COV1001, a multicentre, randomized, double-blind, placebo-controlled phase I-IIa trial of Ad26.COV2.S in healthy adults. Ad26.COV2.S was administered intramuscularly at a dose of 5x10^10 or 1x10^11 viral particles, either as one shot or as two shots given 56 days apart. TCRbeta repertoire sequencing served as the tool for gauging how specific and how broad the SARS-CoV-2-reactive T cell receptors were following Ad26.COV2.S vaccination. A total of roughly 32 samples were included in the TCR-sequenced set, comprising around 19 Ad26.COV2.S vaccine recipients, 5 placebo recipients and 8 SARS-CoV-2 convalescent individuals. Trial participants were randomized into five groups of five, in which low-dose or high-dose Ad26.COV2.S was given once or twice, or placebo was given on both occasions. Blinding of investigators to trial group allocation was maintained during experiments and outcome assessment. General findings and caveats noted by the study authors: According to the authors, total T cell responses may have been underestimated by the TCR breadth and depth analyses. Vaccine and placebo recipients had similar non-spike TCR breadth, a finding consistent with the vaccine containing only spike. Compared with placebo recipients, Ad26.COV2.S recipients showed higher spike-specific TCR breadth (P = 0.0014). After vaccination, spike-specific CD8+ and CD4+ T cell responses were reported to show substantial breadth. The study was not powered to compare responses between vaccine doses or regimens.

As for this clone: The antigen it recognizes is unknown. No base qualities exist here, and no much larger clone lies one base off it.

The treatment or condition label, read with the paper, signifies: about 20 received Ad26.COV2.S at low or high dose, single or two shots; 5 received placebo; per-sample allocation not given. For vaccine and placebo recipients, the sequenced repertoires came from samples collected on day 63 after the first injection. Cohort 1b enrolled about 25 adults aged 18-55 years at a single site in Boston, USA, between 29 July and 7 August 2020. Ad26.COV2.S was a replication-incompetent adenovirus type 26 vector expressing a prefusion-stabilized SARS-CoV-2 spike protein from the original Wuhan strain. TCRbeta CDR3 regions were sequenced with the immunoSEQ Assay. After extraction, genomic DNA underwent amplification by bias-controlled multiplex PCR, followed by high-throughput sequencing. From the authors' description of their analysis: To quantify the absolute abundance of every unique TCRbeta CDR3 region, sequences were collapsed and filtered. T cell fraction was estimated by normalizing TCRbeta template counts to usable DNA, which was measured by amplifying reference genes present in all nucleated cells. Repertoire TCRs were annotated as SARS-CoV-2-specific when V gene, CDR3 amino acid sequence and J gene were exactly matched to a known reactive TCR set. MIRA supplied the reference SARS-CoV-2 TCR set, which was filtered for enrichment in COVID-19-positive ImmuneCODE repertoires so that public or cross-reactive TCRs were removed. Using the MIRA antigens, annotated TCRs were further analysed by specific ORF or by position within an ORF. Depth was the summed frequency of annotated unique rearrangements, while breadth was defined as annotated unique rearrangements over total unique productive rearrangements. Two-sided Wilcoxon rank-sum tests were applied when comparing TCR breadth between groups. TCRdb holds this immuneACCESS table with in-frame rearrangements only. Some clones are missing; in checked studies, unresolved V genes explain under half, and the rest has no known cause. V, J and clone size derive from that table, while D and trimming were established from the DNA sequence. Here the sample has about 350,000 clones; 88% occur a single time. 6.4% of the sample lies in the top ten.

From a lookup of the germline V gene (reference sequence), CDR1 and CDR2 are MNHEY and SMNVEV. The CDR3 covers 13 residues, taking in both the cysteine and the phenylalanine. The CDR3 DNA has 39 bases and is translated from base 1. Relative to germline, V is 2 bases shorter and J is 1 base shorter, with 5 bases between their ends. The sample in question was peripheral blood, obtained in a trial of Ad26.COV2.S vaccine versus placebo. The origin of this receptor is a person between 18 and 65 years old who received the Ad26.COV2.S COVID-19 vaccine or a placebo. The V and J genes are TRBV27 and TRBJ1-2, with the D gene not clear enough to name. The sequence in DNA is TGTGCCAGCAGTTTACAGCTTAACTATGGCTACACCTTC. Translated, this is CASSLQLNYGYTF.